This paragraph reports one T cell receptor beta chain. Its antigen is unknown. The source of the sample is a study of shared clonotypes between healthy human individuals. For the study at large: Used for every donor were three CD4 naive, three CD4 memory, two CD8 naive and one CD8 memory plate.

General observations from the study: Generation probability values for non-shared clonotypes were lower than those for clonotypes shared by all four donors.

Libraries were prepared by immunoSEQ multiplex PCR; TCRdb keeps only in-frame clonotypes and omits some of them. The sample lists about 2.5 million clones, around 92% seen once, with 0.37% in the top ten. The TCR sequence derives from a man aged 18 to 30 in good health. Some clones in this sample may be carry-over from other donors' samples. The sequencing input was naive CD4+ T cells from PBMCs. Subset of the sample: CD45RA+ positively selected.

Here the CDR3 reads CASSLFFRDRAPYEQYF. DNA of the CDR3: TGTGCCAGCAGTTTATTCTTCCGGGACAGGGCCCCCTACGAGCAGTACTTC. The chain carries TRBV28 and TRBJ2-7, with TRBD1 matching over 9 bases. Trimming at V came to 1 base and at J to 2 bases, leaving 9 bases not matched to a gene. The CDR3 is 17 amino acids. Germline V lookup: CDR1 MDHEN, CDR2 SYDVKM.